The 11 T cell receptor beta chains given below trace back to one sample, sequenced in a study of kidney transplant recipient with SARS-CoV-2 infection. From the reads, TCRdb called clonotypes with MiXCR, one entry per CDR3 protein. The profile shows under 250,000 distinct CDR3 sequences, under 35% of them singletons. The starting material was a blood sample, obtained at baseline and on day 111 from a kidney transplant recipient. The receptors stem from a male patient aged 25-45 years who had COVID-19 and was a kidney transplant recipient. The graft donor may have contributed some T cells.

With respect to this clonotype: A much larger clone differs from this one at a single base, so this may be a read error. This chain links TRBV5-3 with TRBJ1-2; D not certain. TRBV5-3 is given ORF status, its function remaining uncertain. V was shortened by 6 bases and J by 4 bases, with 22 bases between the two germline ends. The CDR3 has 16 residues. The CDR3, as DNA: TGTGCCAGAATAGATCGAGTGGTGAGAAAGGCCTATGGCTACACCTTC. Protein product: CARIDRVVRKAYGYTF.

This clonotype was seen at least ten times. DNA of the CDR3: TGTGCCTGGAGGGCTGACGGGGGATCCTACGAGCAGTACTTC. Translating gives CAWRADGGSYEQYF. This chain links TRBV30 with TRBJ2-7, with D perhaps TRBD2 (6 bases). Trimming removed 3 bases at V and 1 base at J, with 13 bases between. Germline loops: CDR1 GTSNPN, CDR2 SVGIG (reference sequence). The CDR3 extends over 14 amino acids. Using reference TRBV30 and TRBJ2-7 for the parts outside the CDR3, the full variable domain is SQTIHQWPATLVQPVGSPLSLECTVEGTSNPNLYWYRQAAGRGLQLLFYSVGIGQISSEVPQNLSASRPQDRQFILSSKKLLLSDSGFYLCAWRADGGSYEQYFGPGTRLTVT.

Remarks on this clonotype: This may be a read error: a much more frequent sequence differs by one nucleotide. The chain is built from TRBV9 and TRBJ1-1; D gene uncertain. The CDR3 is made up of 14 amino acids. Germline-derived CDR1 and CDR2 are SGDLS and YYNGEE. The CDR3 loop reads CASGVEATYTEAFF. CDR3 nucleotides: TGTGCCAGCGGCGTAGAAGCGACCTACACTGAAGCTTTCTTT.

This clonotype has a single count. This may arise from a read error, as a much more abundant clone is one base away. The gene calls are TRBV19 and TRBJ1-6; 9 bases match TRBD1. Germline CDR1 is LNHDA and CDR2 is SQIVND (reference sequence). The CDR3 extends over 14 amino acids. Losses at the gene ends were 4 bases for V and 18 bases for J; bases not matched to a gene: 13. Written as DNA, the CDR3 is TGTGCCAGTAGTACCAGGACAGGGGCCGCTGCCCCCCACTTT. Translating gives CASSTRTGAAAPHF.

Many counts were recorded for this clonotype. The rearrangement uses TRBV24-1 and TRBJ2-2; no definite D call. The germline V gene encodes CDR1 KGHDR and CDR2 SFDVKD. The CDR3 runs 16 residues. Trimming left V 0 bases short and J 3 bases short, with 10 bases between. The CDR3: CATSDLSDVDTGELFF. CDR3 DNA sequence: TGTGCCACCAGTGATTTGAGTGATGTGGACACCGGGGAGCTGTTTTTT.

This clonotype has just one count. Given a much more abundant clone one base away, this may be a read error. J is TRBJ2-7 and V is TRBV9; D possibly uses TRBD1 or TRBD2 (6 bases each). Germline lookup yields CDR1 SGDLS and CDR2 YYNGEE. This CDR3 is 14 amino acids long. The V end lost 0 bases, the J end lost 5 bases, and 12 bases lay between the germline ends. CDR3 in amino acids: CASSVGGAPNEQYF. CDR3 in DNA: TGTGCCAGCAGCGTAGGGGGGGCTCCAAACGAGCAGTACTTC.

This clonotype has at least ten counts. The V gene is TRBV6-8, the J gene TRBJ1-2; no definite D call. The CDR3 consists of 17 residues. V was clipped by 4 bases and J by 4 bases, with 22 bases between them. Germline assignment: CDR1 MNHGY and CDR2 SAAAGT. In DNA, the CDR3 is TGTGCCAGCAGTTCAGACGGACGCTCTAGAAAGACCTATGGCTACACCTTC. Protein product: CASSSDGRSRKTYGYTF.

Notes on this clonotype: Since a much larger clone is just one base distant, this may be a read error. The chain is built from TRBV20-1 and TRBJ1-3; D remains unclear. Germline V lookup: CDR1 DFQATT, CDR2 SNEGSKA (reference sequence). V lost 7 bases, J lost 0 bases, and 4 bases lay in between. The CDR3 is 11 residues long. The CDR3 DNA reads as TGCAGTGTTAGCTCTGGAAACACCATATATTTT. Translated: CSVSSGNTIYF.

Comments on this clonotype: A read error may explain this, as a much larger clone is one base away. The V call is TRBV8-2, the J call TRBJ1-2. TRBV8-2 is a known pseudogene. The CDR3 consists of 16 residues. The CDR3 loop is CGGNGSDSRKTYGYTF. CDR3 in DNA: TGTGGCGGTAACGGTTCTGATAGCCGAAAGACCTATGGCTACACCTTC.

This clonotype was found many times. The chain links TRBV3-1 to TRBJ2-5; D is ambiguous. V was shortened by 5 bases and J by 5 bases, with 24 bases between the two germline ends. Germline V gene sequence: CDR1 LGHDT, CDR2 YNNKEL (reference sequence). The CDR3 has 17 residues. The CDR3 DNA sequence: TGTGCCAGCAGCAGAAAGTATCCCATTTCTTTCTCTGAGACCCAGTACTTC. Protein sequence: CASSRKYPISFSETQYF.

This clonotype was detected ten times or more. The chain employs TRBV28 and TRBJ1-3; no firm D call. V gave up 10 bases and J gave up 0 bases, with 13 bases separating them. The V gene's germline CDR1 is MDHEN and CDR2 SYDVKM. This CDR3 is built from 14 residues. The CDR3 protein is CATTKEGSGNTIYF. DNA of the CDR3: TGTGCCACTACAAAAGAGGGCTCTGGAAACACCATATATTTT.